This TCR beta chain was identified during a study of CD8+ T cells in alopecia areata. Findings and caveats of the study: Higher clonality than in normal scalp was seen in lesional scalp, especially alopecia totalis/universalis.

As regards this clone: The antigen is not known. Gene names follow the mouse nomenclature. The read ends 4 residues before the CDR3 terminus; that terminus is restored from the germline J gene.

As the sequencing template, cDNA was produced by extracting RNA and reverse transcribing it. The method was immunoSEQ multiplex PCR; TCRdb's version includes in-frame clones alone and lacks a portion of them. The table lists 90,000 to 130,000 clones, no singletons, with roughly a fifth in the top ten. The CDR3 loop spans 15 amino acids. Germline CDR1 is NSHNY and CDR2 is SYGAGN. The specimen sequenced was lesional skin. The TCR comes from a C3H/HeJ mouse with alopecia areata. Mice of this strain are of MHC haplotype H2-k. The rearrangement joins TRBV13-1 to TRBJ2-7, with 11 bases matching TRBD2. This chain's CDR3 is CASSDAQDWGDEQYF. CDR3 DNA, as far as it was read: TGTGCCAGCAGTGATGCACAGGACTGGGGGGAT.